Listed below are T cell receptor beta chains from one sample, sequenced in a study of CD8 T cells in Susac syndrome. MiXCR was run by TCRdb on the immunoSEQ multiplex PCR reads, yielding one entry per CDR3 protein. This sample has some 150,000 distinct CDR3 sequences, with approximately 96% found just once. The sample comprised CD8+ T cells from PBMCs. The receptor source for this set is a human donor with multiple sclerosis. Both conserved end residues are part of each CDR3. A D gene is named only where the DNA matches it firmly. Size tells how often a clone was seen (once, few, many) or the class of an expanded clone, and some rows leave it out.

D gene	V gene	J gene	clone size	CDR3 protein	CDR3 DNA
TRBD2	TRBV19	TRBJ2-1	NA	CASSYSSGNSYNEQFF	TGTGCCAGTAGCTATTCCAGCGGGAACTCCTACAATGAGCAGTTCTTC
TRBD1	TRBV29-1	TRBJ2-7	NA	CSVELGQGASYEQYF	TGCAGCGTTGAGCTGGGGCAGGGGGCCTCCTACGAGCAGTACTTC
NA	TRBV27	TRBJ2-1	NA	CASSSGGGPSSYNEQFF	TGTGCCAGCAGTTCCGGTGGGGGGCCGAGCTCCTACAATGAGCAGTTCTTC
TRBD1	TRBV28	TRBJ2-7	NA	CASSLLVQGARYEQYF	TGTGCCAGCAGTTTATTGGTGCAGGGGGCGCGGTACGAGCAGTACTTC
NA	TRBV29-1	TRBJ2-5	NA	CSVDEGVMFVETQYF	TGCAGCGTTGATGAGGGGGTGATGTTTGTCGAGACCCAGTACTTC
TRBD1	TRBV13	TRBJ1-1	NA	CASRPTGFTEAFF	TGTGCCAGCAGACCGACAGGGTTCACTGAAGCTTTCTTT
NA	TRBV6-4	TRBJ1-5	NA	CASSDSRGLYGNQPQHF	TGTGCCAGCAGTGACTCGAGAGGTTTGTACGGCAATCAGCCCCAGCATTTT
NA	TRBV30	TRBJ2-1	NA	CAWSDGTWTAAYNEQFF	TGTGCCTGGAGTGACGGGACATGGACAGCGGCCTACAATGAGCAGTTCTTC
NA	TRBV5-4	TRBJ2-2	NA	CASSSRGRELFF	TGTGCCAGCAGCTCCCGGGGTAGGGAGCTGTTTTTT
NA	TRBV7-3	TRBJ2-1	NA	CASSYGGSYNEQFF	TGTGCCAGCAGCTACGGGGGTAGCTACAATGAGCAGTTCTTC
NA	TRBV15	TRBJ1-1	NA	CATSRDWGNTEAFF	TGTGCCACCAGCAGAGATTGGGGGAACACTGAAGCTTTCTTT
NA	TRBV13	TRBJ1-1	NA	CASSLSSGLTEAFF	TGTGCCAGCAGCCTCAGCTCAGGGCTGACTGAAGCTTTCTTT
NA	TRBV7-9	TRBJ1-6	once	CASSYGRNSPLHF	TGTGCCAGCAGCTACGGAAGAAATTCACCCCTCCACTTT
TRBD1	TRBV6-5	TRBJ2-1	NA	CASSRPGQGVNEQFF	TGTGCCAGCAGTCGCCCGGGACAGGGCGTCAATGAGCAGTTCTTC
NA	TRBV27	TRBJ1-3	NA	CASSLRPGPGNTIYF	TGTGCCAGCAGTTTAAGGCCGGGGCCTGGAAACACCATATATTTT
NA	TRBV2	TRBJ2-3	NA	CASSVRSTDTQYF	TGTGCCAGCAGTGTGCGAAGCACAGATACGCAGTATTTT
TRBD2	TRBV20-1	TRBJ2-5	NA	CSAPTSGIQETQYF	TGCAGTGCTCCGACTAGCGGGATCCAAGAGACCCAGTACTTC
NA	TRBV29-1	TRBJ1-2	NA	CSVELRYGYTF	TGCAGCGTTGAATTGAGATATGGCTACACCTTC
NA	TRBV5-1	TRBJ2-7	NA	CASSPRQGGTTIEQYF	TGCGCCAGCAGCCCACGACAAGGGGGGACTACTATCGAGCAGTACTTC
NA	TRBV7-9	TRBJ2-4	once	CASSATGVQYF	TGTGCCAGCAGCGCAACCGGGGTTCAGTACTTC
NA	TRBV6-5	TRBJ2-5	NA	CASSPGVETQYF	TGTGCCAGCAGCCCCGGGGTTGAGACCCAGTACTTC
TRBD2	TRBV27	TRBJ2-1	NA	CASSLLGLAGRNEQFF	TGTGCCAGCAGTTTACTGGGACTAGCGGGGAGGAATGAGCAGTTCTTC
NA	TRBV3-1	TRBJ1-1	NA	CASSPPRGVRTTTEAFF	TGTGCCAGCAGCCCACCCCGGGGGGTCAGGACTACGACTGAAGCTTTCTTT
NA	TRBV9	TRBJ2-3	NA	CASSASGTRGDTQYF	TGTGCCAGCAGCGCGTCCGGGACAAGGGGAGATACGCAGTATTTT
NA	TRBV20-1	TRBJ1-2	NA	CSASPQQGTYGYTF	TGCAGTGCTAGTCCCCAACAGGGAACCTATGGCTACACCTTC
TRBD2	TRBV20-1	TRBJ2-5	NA	CSARARLAGGQETQYF	TGCAGTGCTAGAGCTCGACTAGCGGGGGGACAAGAGACCCAGTACTTC
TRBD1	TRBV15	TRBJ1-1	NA	CATSPGQGALNTEAFF	TGTGCCACCAGCCCGGGACAGGGGGCGCTCAACACTGAAGCTTTCTTT
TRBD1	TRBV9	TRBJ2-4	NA	CATNGTGEFQYF	TGTGCCACCAACGGGACAGGAGAGTTTCAGTACTTC
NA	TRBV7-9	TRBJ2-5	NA	CASSSSVSRSWETQYF	TGTGCCAGCAGCTCTAGCGTTTCTCGTTCCTGGGAGACCCAGTACTTC
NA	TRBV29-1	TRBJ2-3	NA	CSVEDRRNTDTQYF	TGCAGCGTTGAAGATCGACGTAACACAGATACGCAGTATTTT
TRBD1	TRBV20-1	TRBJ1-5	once	CSALGQGGRSNQPQHF	TGCAGTGCCCTGGGACAGGGGGGACGTAGCAATCAGCCCCAGCATTTT
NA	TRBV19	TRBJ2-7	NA	CASSTTSQSYYEQYF	TGTGCAAGTAGCACGACGTCACAGTCGTACTACGAGCAGTACTTC
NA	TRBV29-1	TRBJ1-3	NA	CSVTDGGNTIYF	TGCAGCGTTACCGATGGAGGAAACACCATATATTTT
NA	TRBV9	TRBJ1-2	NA	CASSVAGSSSYGYTF	TGTGCCAGCAGCGTAGCTGGGAGTTCAAGCTATGGCTACACCTTC
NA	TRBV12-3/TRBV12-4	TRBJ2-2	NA	CASSFQGYGGELFF	TGTGCCAGCAGTTTTCAGGGATATGGCGGGGAGCTGTTTTTT
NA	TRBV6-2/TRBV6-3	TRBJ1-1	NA	CATQTRENTEAFF	TGTGCCACCCAGACACGGGAGAACACTGAAGCTTTCTTT
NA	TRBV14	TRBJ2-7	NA	CASSWAVGSSYEQYF	TGTGCCAGCAGCTGGGCGGTCGGAAGCTCCTACGAGCAGTACTTC
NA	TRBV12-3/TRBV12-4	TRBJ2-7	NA	CASSLTGSEQYF	TGTGCCAGCAGTCTTACAGGGTCCGAGCAGTACTTC
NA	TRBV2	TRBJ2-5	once	CASNARGETQYF	TGTGCCAGCAATGCTAGGGGCGAGACCCAGTACTTC
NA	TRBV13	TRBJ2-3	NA	CASSPGQASTDTQYF	TGTGCCAGCAGCCCGGGTCAGGCTAGCACAGATACGCAGTATTTT
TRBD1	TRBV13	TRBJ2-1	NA	CASSLRTGKGNEQFF	TGTGCCAGCAGCTTAAGGACAGGGAAGGGGAATGAGCAGTTCTTC
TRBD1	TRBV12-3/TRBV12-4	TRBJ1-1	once	CASRDNRGTEAFF	TGTGCCAGCAGAGACAACAGGGGGACTGAAGCTTTCTTT
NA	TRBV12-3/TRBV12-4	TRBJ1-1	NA	CASSEGSSEAFF	TGTGCCAGCTCCGAGGGTTCCTCTGAAGCTTTCTTT
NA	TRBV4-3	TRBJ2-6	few	CASSQDGSSGANVLTF	TGCGCCAGCAGCCAGGACGGAAGCTCTGGGGCCAACGTCCTGACTTTC
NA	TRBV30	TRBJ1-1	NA	CALGRPEAFF	TGTGCCCTTGGACGGCCTGAAGCTTTCTTT
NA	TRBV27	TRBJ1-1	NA	CASMLGVNTEAFF	TGTGCCAGCATGTTGGGGGTGAACACTGAAGCTTTCTTT
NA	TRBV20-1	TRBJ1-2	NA	CSADMKATSSHYGYTF	TGCAGTGCCGACATGAAGGCGACCTCGAGCCACTATGGCTACACCTTC
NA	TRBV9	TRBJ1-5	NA	CASSVGGSNNQPQHF	TGTGCCAGCAGCGTAGGGGGGTCTAACAATCAGCCCCAGCATTTT
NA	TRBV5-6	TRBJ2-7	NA	CASTGRTSYEQYF	TGTGCCAGCACCGGACGAACATCCTACGAGCAGTACTTC
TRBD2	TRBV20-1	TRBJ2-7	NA	CSSRRREAYEQYF	TGCAGCAGTAGAAGGCGGGAGGCCTACGAGCAGTACTTC
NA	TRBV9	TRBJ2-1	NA	CASSVSRANEQFF	TGTGCCAGCAGCGTCTCCAGGGCCAATGAGCAGTTCTTC
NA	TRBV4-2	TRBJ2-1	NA	CASSQGLGNEQFF	TGTGCCAGCAGCCAAGGACTCGGGAATGAGCAGTTCTTC
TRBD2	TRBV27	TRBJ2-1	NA	CASQAGGYNEQFF	TGTGCCAGCCAGGCGGGGGGTTACAATGAGCAGTTCTTC
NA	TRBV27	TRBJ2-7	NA	CASRRAMEDEQYF	TGTGCCAGCAGAAGGGCAATGGAAGACGAGCAGTACTTC
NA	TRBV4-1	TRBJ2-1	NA	CASSQFHEQFF	TGCGCCAGCAGCCAATTTCATGAGCAGTTCTTC